The 28 T cell receptor beta chains below were found in one sample sequenced in a study of T-cell reconstitution after alpha-beta-depleted transplantation in children. During its preparation, the TCRbeta library received unique molecular identifiers. Via MiXCR, TCRdb re-called the PCR reads, giving one row per CDR3 protein. The data hold fewer than 700,000 distinct CDR3 sequences, with approximately 12% observed a single time. Here the sequenced sample was PBMCs, mostly from graft donor cells, taken 360 days after TCRalphabeta/CD19-depleted stem cell transplant. Source of these receptors: a male patient between 10 and 17 years old who had a stem cell transplant for acute myeloid leukemia, so the T cells may come from the graft donor.

This clonotype was counted a few times. The chain has TRBV28 and TRBJ1-2; D might be TRBD1 (6 bases). The CDR3 covers 12 residues. The V gene's germline CDR1 is MDHEN and CDR2 SYDVKM. V was pared by 3 bases and J by 10 bases, with 12 bases between. The DNA of the CDR3 is TGTGCCAGCAGTTTCCTGACAGGAGACTACACCTTC. Translation: CASSFLTGDYTF.

This clonotype was observed many times. The rearrangement uses TRBV7-9 and TRBJ2-1; TRBD1 is a possible D gene (6 bases). Trimming shortened V by 3 bases and J by 7 bases, and 22 bases separated the two germline ends. Germline CDR1 SEHNR, CDR2 FQNEAQ (reference sequence). There are 17 residues in the CDR3. This CDR3 is CASSFPGVLQQWNEQFF. CDR3 bases: TGTGCCAGCAGCTTCCCAGGGGTTTTGCAGCAGTGGAATGAGCAGTTCTTC. Full variable domain (missing parts from reference TRBV7-9 and TRBJ2-1): DTGVSQNPRHKITKRGQNVTFRCDPISEHNRLYWYRQTLGQGPEFLTYFQNEAQLEKSRLLSDRFSAERPKGSFSTLEIQRTEQGDSAMYLCASSFPGVLQQWNEQFFGPGTRLTVL.

To note about this clonotype: The CDR3 does not end in the conserved phenylalanine or tryptophan, so this is likely a read error. This sequence joins TRBV7-2 and TRBJ1-4, with a possible D match to TRBD1 (5 bases). Between the trimmed V and J ends, which lost 5 bases and 6 bases, there was a span of 16 bases. The CDR3 runs 15 residues. Germline V gene data show CDR1 as SGHTA and CDR2 as FQGNSA. CDR3 protein: CASSLQGTADEKLFY. For the CDR3, the DNA is TGTGCCAGCAGCCTACAAGGGACCGCCGATGAAAAACTGTTTTAT.

In its sample, this clonotype was seen a few times. The chain carries TRBV10-3 and TRBJ1-5; D ambiguous. Germline values: CDR1 ENHRY, CDR2 SYGVKD. The CDR3 covers 15 residues. Trimming shortened V by 2 bases and J by 4 bases, and 12 bases separated the two germline ends. The CDR3 DNA reads as TGTGCCATCAGTGAGGGCCTGGTGGGAAATCAGCCCCAGCATTTT. Translated, it gives CAISEGLVGNQPQHF.

CDR3 protein: CASSATGRSYGYTF. The CDR3 coding sequence is TGTGCCAGTAGTGCGACAGGGCGGAGCTATGGCTACACCTTC. The chain uses TRBV19 and TRBJ1-2, with TRBD1 identical over 7 bases. This CDR3 spans 14 amino acids. Unmatched junction bases numbered 7, after V lost 5 bases and J lost 4 bases. CDR1 is LNHDA and CDR2 is SQIVND in the germline V gene (reference sequence). Using reference TRBV19 and TRBJ1-2 for the parts outside the CDR3, the full variable domain is DGGITQSPKYLFRKEGQNVTLSCEQNLNHDAMYWYRQDPGQGLRLIYYSQIVNDFQKGDIAEGYSVSREKKESFPLTVTSAQKNPTAFYLCASSATGRSYGYTFGSGTRLTVV.

The gene calls are TRBV12-3 or TRBV12-4 and TRBJ2-7; 8 bases map to TRBD2. This CDR3 has 14 residues. Trimming removed 5 bases from V and 0 bases from J; junction bases left unmatched: 3. This chain's CDR3 is CASSVSGGSYEQYF. The CDR3 DNA is TGTGCCAGCAGTGTGAGCGGGGGCTCCTACGAGCAGTACTTC.

This clonotype was recorded at least ten times. The chain employs TRBV6-6 and TRBJ2-7; TRBD2 is a possible D gene (7 bases). Trimming shortened V by 7 bases and J by 6 bases, and 13 bases separated the two germline ends. Germline CDR1 MNHNY, CDR2 SVGAGI (reference sequence). The CDR3 has 12 residues. The CDR3: CASKGGKGEQYF. The CDR3 DNA reads TGTGCCAGCAAGGGGGGGAAGGGCGAGCAGTACTTC.

This clonotype was recorded many times. The rearrangement uses TRBV7-9 and TRBJ2-3, with TRBD1 identical over 7 bases. The germline V gene encodes CDR1 SEHNR and CDR2 FQNEAQ (reference sequence). This CDR3 region has 16 residues. V shed 1 base and J 6 bases; nucleotides not matched to a gene: 10. CDR3 in DNA: TGTGCCAGCAGCTTAGTCCCAAGACAGGGTAGCGATACGCAGTATTTT. It encodes CASSLVPRQGSDTQYF.

The rearrangement links TRBV9 to TRBJ2-1; D gene uncertain. The CDR3 extends over 16 amino acids. CDR1 and CDR2 from the germline V gene are SGDLS and YYNGEE. V was pared by 0 bases and J by 2 bases, with 12 bases between. DNA of the CDR3: TGTGCCAGCAGCGTAGGGCTATCGGTCCCCTACAATGAGCAGTTCTTC. Translated: CASSVGLSVPYNEQFF.

This chain connects TRBV29-1 to TRBJ2-7; a possible D gene is TRBD2 (6 bases). CDR1 is SQVTM, CDR2 ANQGSEA, per germline. The CDR3 loop spans 13 amino acids. With 3 bases removed from V and 0 bases from J, the gap between germline ends came to 9 bases. Here the CDR3 DNA reads TGCAGCGTTGATGAGGAGGGCTCCTACGAGCAGTACTTC. Protein: CSVDEEGSYEQYF.

The rearrangement links TRBV29-1 to TRBJ2-4; the D gene is possibly TRBD2 (7 bases). Germline values: CDR1 SQVTM, CDR2 ANQGSEA. V was cut by 1 base and J by 6 bases, with 13 bases left in between. There are 14 residues in the CDR3. CDR3 loop: CSVEGGGAINIQYF. CDR3 nucleotide sequence: TGCAGCGTTGAAGGGGGGGGCGCGATAAACATTCAGTACTTC.

In this sample, this clonotype turned up a few times. V usage is TRBV6-2 or TRBV6-3 and J usage is TRBJ2-2; D is possibly TRBD1 (6 bases). The V end lost 7 bases, the J end lost 1 base, and 13 bases lay between the germline ends. CDR3 length: 15 residues. The germline gives CDR1 MNHEY, CDR2 SVGEGT. This chain's CDR3 is CASTMRGQNTGELFF. The CDR3 bases are TGTGCCAGCACTATGAGGGGACAGAACACCGGGGAGCTGTTTTTT.

V and J are TRBV4-3 and TRBJ2-1; D not certain. Germline assignment: CDR1 LGHNA and CDR2 YSLEER. The V end was cut by 3 bases, the J end by 6 bases, with 12 bases between. This CDR3 is built from 14 residues. Here the CDR3 reads CASSQLAFGNEQFF. CDR3 nucleotides: TGCGCCAGCAGCCAGCTGGCCTTCGGCAATGAGCAGTTCTTC.

This chain connects TRBV9 to TRBJ2-7; tentative D call: TRBD1 (6 bases). The CDR3 contains 13 residues. Germline V gives CDR1 SGDLS, CDR2 YYNGEE. V gave up 2 bases and J gave up 6 bases, with 12 bases separating them. This CDR3 is CASSVQGFGEQYF. The CDR3 coding sequence is TGTGCCAGCAGCGTTCAGGGGTTCGGCGAGCAGTACTTC. The full variable domain, its missing parts supplied by reference TRBV9 and TRBJ2-7, is DSGVTQTPKHLITATGQRVTLRCSPRSGDLSVYWYQQSLDQGLQFLIQYYNGEERAKGNILERFSAQQFPDLHSELNLSSLELGDSALYFCASSVQGFGEQYFGPGTRLTVT.

This clonotype turned up a few times. The CDR3 DNA reads as TGCAGCGTTGAAGAAGCGGGAGGTGGTACGCAGTATTTT. Protein sequence: CSVEEAGGGTQYF. The chain is built from TRBV29-1 and TRBJ2-3, with TRBD2 matching over 9 bases. This CDR3 is 13 amino acids long. The germline CDR1 and CDR2 sequences are SQVTM and ANQGSEA. The ends lost 0 bases at V and 8 bases at J; junction bases unmatched: 3.

This chain joins TRBV29-1 and TRBJ2-7; 9 bases are a match to TRBD1. V shed 6 bases and J 5 bases; nucleotides not matched to a gene: 17. Germline assignment: CDR1 SQVTM and CDR2 ANQGSEA. The CDR3 consists of 16 residues. CDR3 DNA sequence: TGCAGCGTCGGTCCGTTCCGAGACAGGGGGTTGAACGAGCAGTACTTC. Its translation is CSVGPFRDRGLNEQYF.

The chain has TRBV5-1 and TRBJ2-2; 9 positions agree with TRBD2. CDR1 and CDR2 from the germline V gene are SGHRS and YFSETQ. Losses at the gene ends were 2 bases for V and 7 bases for J; bases not matched to a gene: 6. This CDR3 has 15 residues. The CDR3, as DNA: TGCGCCAGCAGCTTTAGGGGACTAGCAAGCGGGGAGCTGTTTTTT. Translation gives CASSFRGLASGELFF.

This clonotype came up a few times. The chain links TRBV7-3 to TRBJ2-7; 11 bases line up with TRBD2. CDR1 is SGHTA and CDR2 is FQGTGA in the germline V gene. The V and J ends lost 4 bases and 5 bases, in that order; junction bases with no gene match: 4. The CDR3 runs to 14 residues. As DNA, the CDR3 is TGTGCCAGCAGCTCTAGCGGGAGGATGAACGAGCAGTACTTC. Residues: CASSSSGRMNEQYF.

The J gene is TRBJ2-7, the V gene TRBV20-1; 8 bases are a match to TRBD2. The germline gives CDR1 DFQATT, CDR2 SNEGSKA (reference sequence). CDR3 length: 15 residues. V lost 1 base, J lost 4 bases, and 9 bases stayed unmatched. The CDR3 nucleotides are TGCAGTGCTAGAGTTGGAACGGGAGGGCCGTACGAGCAGTACTTC. Protein sequence: CSARVGTGGPYEQYF.

This clonotype was detected only a few times. The chain uses TRBV27 and TRBJ2-5; weak D call: TRBD1 (6 bases). CDR3 length: 18 residues. Trimming pared 6 bases from V and 0 bases from J, leaving 23 bases between. Per germline, CDR1 MNHEY and CDR2 SMNVEV (reference sequence). CDR3 amino acids: CASSRNNCRQVYQETQYF. In nucleotides, the CDR3 is TGTGCCAGCAGCCGTAACAATTGTAGACAGGTTTACCAAGAGACCCAGTACTTC.

In this sample, this clonotype turned up a few times. The chain has TRBV28 and TRBJ2-1, with D uncertain. Germline values: CDR1 MDHEN, CDR2 SYDVKM. The CDR3 extends over 14 amino acids. V was cut by 8 bases and J by 0 bases, with 11 bases left in between. CDR3 region: CASLTLSSYNEQFF. CDR3 bases: TGTGCCAGCCTTACCCTAAGCTCCTACAATGAGCAGTTCTTC.

This clonotype was seen at least ten times. The genes are TRBV29-1 and TRBJ1-1, with D possibly matching TRBD1 (5 bases). The CDR3 sequence is 13 residues long. V lost 4 bases, J lost 1 base, and 10 bases lay in between. Germline V CDR1 and CDR2: SQVTM, ANQGSEA. The CDR3 sequence: CSVGGRANTEAFF. DNA for the CDR3: TGCAGCGTTGGGGGCAGGGCGAACACTGAAGCTTTCTTT.

This clonotype has more than one count but fewer than ten. The chain is built from TRBV5-1 and TRBJ2-1, with 8 bases lining up with TRBD2. Germline CDR1 and CDR2: SGHRS and YFSETQ. The CDR3 totals 15 residues. After removal of 5 bases from V and 3 bases from J, the junction contained 7 bases not matched to a gene. CDR3 nucleotide sequence: TGCGCCAGCAGATCTCGAACTAGCGGCTACAATGAGCAGTTCTTC. It encodes CASRSRTSGYNEQFF.

This clonotype was recorded many times. This rearrangement joins TRBV19 to TRBJ1-2, with TRBD1 as a possible D gene (6 bases). Trimming cost V 7 bases and J 2 bases, with 14 bases left between them. Germline CDR1 is LNHDA and CDR2 is SQIVND (reference sequence). CDR3 size: 14 residues. As DNA, the CDR3 is TGTGCCAGTACATCGGGGGCGCGCAACTATGGCTACACCTTC. Its protein product is CASTSGARNYGYTF. Full variable domain (rest looked up from reference TRBV19 and TRBJ1-2): DGGITQSPKYLFRKEGQNVTLSCEQNLNHDAMYWYRQDPGQGLRLIYYSQIVNDFQKGDIAEGYSVSREKKESFPLTVTSAQKNPTAFYLCASTSGARNYGYTFGSGTRLTVV.

The rearrangement joins TRBV4-3 to TRBJ1-5, with D possibly being TRBD1 (5 bases). The CDR3 totals 14 residues. V lost 1 base and J lost 9, with 13 bases in between. From germline, CDR1 is LGHNA and CDR2 YSLEER. The CDR3 loop is CASSQGTGPWPQHF. The CDR3 DNA follows: TGCGCCAGCAGCCAAGGGACGGGGCCTTGGCCCCAGCATTTT.

This clonotype occurred a few times. This chain links TRBV15 with TRBJ2-5; D is perhaps TRBD1 or TRBD2 (5 bases each). CDR1 and CDR2 from the germline V gene are LNHNV and YYDKDF (reference sequence). Trimming took off 3 bases at V and 5 bases at J, with 10 bases between the two ends. The CDR3 contains 13 residues. The CDR3 reads CATSRGPLETQYF. The DNA for the CDR3 is TGTGCCACCAGCAGGGGACCGCTGGAGACCCAGTACTTC.

This clonotype was picked up many times. The chain joins TRBV5-1 to TRBJ2-7; D ambiguous. V was trimmed by 5 bases and J by 2 bases, leaving 8 bases between them. CDR3 size: 12 residues. Germline lookup yields CDR1 SGHRS and CDR2 YFSETQ. The CDR3, as DNA: TGCGCCAGCAGTCGGATTCCCTACGAGCAGTACTTC. Translation gives CASSRIPYEQYF.

This chain links TRBV9 with TRBJ1-3, with a weak D call TRBD1 (5 bases). The CDR3 sequence is 15 residues long. V was pared by 4 bases and J by 1 base, with 12 bases between. Germline V gene lookup returns CDR1 SGDLS and CDR2 YYNGEE. The CDR3 nucleotides read TGTGCCAGCAGCCGCGACAGACTGTCTGGAAACACCATATATTTT. Its translation: CASSRDRLSGNTIYF.